This passage covers 17 T cell receptor beta chains from one sample sequenced in a study of blood T cell repertoires in COVID-19. Clones were sequenced by immunoSEQ multiplex PCR, and TCRdb holds only the in-frame ones, with some missing. The repertoire holds about 230,000 clones, with approximately 84% as singletons. Sequencing was carried out using PBMCs or T cells enriched from blood (not recorded which). These receptors came from a man in his late teens or twenties who had recovered from COVID-19.

V usage is TRBV29-1 and J usage is TRBJ1-1; D is unclear. This CDR3 is built from 13 residues. Per the germline V gene, CDR1 is SQVTM and CDR2 is ANQGSEA. V was shortened by 1 base and J by 0 bases, with 6 bases between the two germline ends. CDR3: CSVEGQLNTEAFF. CDR3 sequence (DNA): TGCAGCGTTGAAGGGCAACTGAACACTGAAGCTTTCTTT.

The chain couples TRBV4-1 to TRBJ1-1; TRBD1 might be the D (5 bases). The CDR3 sequence is 16 residues long. Trimming stripped 6 bases from V and 0 bases from J, with 17 bases between. Germline lookup yields CDR1 MGHRA and CDR2 YSYEKL. The CDR3 loop reads CASRSIGGGVNTEAFF. Here the CDR3 DNA reads TGCGCCAGCAGATCGATCGGGGGAGGGGTGAACACTGAAGCTTTCTTT.

V gene TRBV5-6 combines with J gene TRBJ1-6; 7 positions match TRBD1. Germline V gene sequence: CDR1 SGHDT, CDR2 YYEEEE. The J segment lost 4 bases and the V segment lost 4 bases, leaving 8 bases of the junction unmatched. This CDR3 region has 16 residues. CDR3 bases: TGTGCCAGCAGCGTAGGACAGGAGATATATAATTCACCCCTCCACTTT. Amino acids: CASSVGQEIYNSPLHF.

The chain joins TRBV30 to TRBJ1-5; 9 bases are shared with TRBD1. There are 17 residues in the CDR3. The ends lost 2 bases at V and 2 bases at J; junction bases unmatched: 10. In germline, CDR1 is GTSNPN, CDR2 SVGIG (reference sequence). CDR3 in DNA: TGTGCCTGGAGTACCTCCGACAGGGGGGCAGGCAATCAGCCCCAGCATTTT. Amino acids: CAWSTSDRGAGNQPQHF.

The J gene is TRBJ2-3, the V gene TRBV5-1; 8 nucleotides line up with TRBD2. This CDR3 comprises 15 residues. Trimming removed 3 bases from V and 3 bases from J; junction bases left unmatched: 6. Germline V gene sequence: CDR1 SGHRS, CDR2 YFSETQ. CDR3 sequence: CASSSRPGGTDTQYF. Written as DNA, the CDR3 is TGCGCCAGCAGCTCCAGGCCGGGAGGGACAGATACGCAGTATTTT.

V gene TRBV2 combines with J gene TRBJ2-1, with 7 bases lining up with TRBD2. This CDR3 is built from 15 residues. Germline assignment: CDR1 SNHLY and CDR2 FYNNEI. The V segment lost 2 bases and the J segment 9 bases; nucleotides outside the gene matches: 10. CDR3 region: CASSEMGGSSIEQFF. Here the CDR3 DNA reads TGTGCCAGCAGTGAAATGGGCGGGAGCTCTATTGAGCAGTTCTTC. The complete variable domain, with remaining parts taken from reference TRBV2 and TRBJ2-1, reads EPEVTQTPSHQVTQMGQEVILRCVPISNHLYFYWYRQILGQKVEFLVSFYNNEISEKSEIFDDQFSVERPDGSNFTLKIRSTKLEDSAMYFCASSEMGGSSIEQFFGPGTRLTVL.

The chain has TRBV11-3 and TRBJ2-7; D may be TRBD2 (5 bases). V lost 1 base and J 2 bases, leaving 12 bases between the germline ends. The germline CDR1 and CDR2 sequences are SGHNT and YENEEA. The CDR3 totals 15 residues. This chain's CDR3 is CASSLVQAAAYEQYF. The DNA for the CDR3 is TGTGCCAGCAGCTTAGTCCAAGCAGCGGCCTACGAGCAGTACTTC.

CDR3 nucleotides: TGCGCCAGCACCAGGGAATGGAGCACAGATACGCAGTATTTT. This gives the protein CASTREWSTDTQYF. The chain has TRBV5-1 and TRBJ2-3; a weak D match, TRBD1 (5 bases). CDR1 and CDR2 from the germline V gene are SGHRS and YFSETQ. V lost 6 bases to trimming and J lost 0 bases, with 11 bases between them. This CDR3 is built from 14 residues. Filled out from reference TRBV5-1 and TRBJ2-3, the complete variable domain reads KAGVTQTPRYLIKTRGQQVTLSCSPISGHRSVSWYQQTPGQGLQFLFEYFSETQRNKGNFPGRFSGRQFSNSRSEMNVSTLELGDSALYLCASTREWSTDTQYFGPGTRLTVL.

A word on this clone: One end of the junction fails to match germline, which may point to a read error. The chain combines TRBV6-1 with TRBJ2-5, with a tentative D call TRBD2 (5 bases). The CDR3 runs to 15 residues. Germline CDR1 reads MNHNS; CDR2 reads SASEGT. CDR3 protein: CASSEAPGLQEAQYF. For the CDR3, the DNA is TGTGCCAGCAGTGAAGCGCCGGGATTACAAGAGGCCCAGTACTTC.

The chain couples TRBV2 to TRBJ2-1; a possible D gene is TRBD2 (6 bases). Per the germline V gene, CDR1 is SNHLY and CDR2 is FYNNEI. V lost 10 bases to trimming and J lost 7 bases, with 14 bases between them. This CDR3 comprises 12 residues. The CDR3 DNA is TGTGCCACCCGACTAGTTCAGAATGAGCAGTTCTTC. Translation gives CATRLVQNEQFF.

The chain has TRBV6-4 and TRBJ1-2, with TRBD1 matching over 7 bases. From germline, CDR1 is MRHNA and CDR2 SNTAGT. The CDR3 is made up of 15 amino acids. V dropped 7 bases and J dropped 4; count of bases not matched to a gene: 12. In DNA form, the CDR3 reads TGTGCCAGCACCCCGAATCCGGGACAGCTCTATGGCTACACCTTC. It codes for CASTPNPGQLYGYTF.

V and J are TRBV5-4 and TRBJ1-2; unclear D gene. Germline V gene sequence: CDR1 SGHNT, CDR2 YYREEE (reference sequence). The CDR3 runs to 14 residues. V lost 0 bases and J 4 bases, leaving 10 bases between the germline ends. CDR3 loop: CASSLEGRGYGYTF. The CDR3, as DNA: TGTGCCAGCAGCTTGGAGGGTCGGGGCTATGGCTACACCTTC.

The CDR3 DNA follows: TGTGCCAGCAGTTCATCTGACAGGAACGGGTGGCAGTACTTC. Translating gives CASSSSDRNGWQYF. The chain combines TRBV28 with TRBJ2-7; weak D call: TRBD1 (6 bases). The CDR3 loop spans 14 amino acids. Trimming stripped 4 bases from V and 9 bases from J, with 19 bases between. Germline CDR1 and CDR2: MDHEN and SYDVKM.

The chain couples TRBV5-6 to TRBJ2-7; 10 bases line up with TRBD1. The CDR3 covers 15 residues. V shed 0 bases, J shed 3 bases, and the junction held 3 bases outside the gene matches. Germline CDR1 SGHDT, CDR2 YYEEEE. In DNA, the CDR3 is TGTGCCAGCAGCTTGGCCGGGACAGGGGTCTACGAGCAGTACTTC. Protein product: CASSLAGTGVYEQYF.

The rearrangement joins TRBV21-1 to TRBJ2-2; the DNA was not used to check the table's D call, TRBD1. TRBV21-1 is a known pseudogene. This CDR3 region has 19 residues. The CDR3 DNA follows: TGTGCCAGCAGCGGAGGGACAGGGCCCACCCTCAAATGTGACGGGGAGCTGTTTTTT. It yields the protein CASSGGTGPTLKCDGELFF.

The chain links TRBV7-9 to TRBJ2-7, with 7 positions matching TRBD2. Germline CDR1 reads SEHNR; CDR2 reads FQNEAQ (reference sequence). The CDR3 totals 15 residues. Trimming removed 1 base from V and 1 base from J; junction bases left unmatched: 4. The CDR3 DNA follows: TGTGCCAGCAGCTTAGGGCTAGCGGAGTCCTACGAGCAGTACTTC. It is translated as CASSLGLAESYEQYF.

The chain has TRBV5-4 and TRBJ2-5; TRBD2 matches 8 bases. The V gene end was trimmed by 6 bases and the J gene end by 1 base; junction bases not matched to a gene: 11. Germline V gene data show CDR1 as SGHNT and CDR2 as YYREEE (reference sequence). CDR3 size: 16 residues. In DNA form, the CDR3 reads TGTGCCAGCAACCTAGGTACTAGCGGACTCCAAGAGACCCAGTACTTC. Translation: CASNLGTSGLQETQYF.